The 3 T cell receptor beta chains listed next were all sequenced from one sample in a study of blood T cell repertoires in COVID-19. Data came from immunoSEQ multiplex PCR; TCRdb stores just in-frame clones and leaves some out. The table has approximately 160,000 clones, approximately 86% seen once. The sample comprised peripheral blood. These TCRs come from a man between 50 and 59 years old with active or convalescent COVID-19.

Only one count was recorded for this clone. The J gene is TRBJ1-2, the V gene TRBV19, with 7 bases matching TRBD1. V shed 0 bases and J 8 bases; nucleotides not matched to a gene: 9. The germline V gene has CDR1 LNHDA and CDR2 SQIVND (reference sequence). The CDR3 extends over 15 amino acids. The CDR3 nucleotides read TGTGCCAGTAGTATAGATCTACAGGGGAGGATGGGCTACACCTTC. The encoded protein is CASSIDLQGRMGYTF.

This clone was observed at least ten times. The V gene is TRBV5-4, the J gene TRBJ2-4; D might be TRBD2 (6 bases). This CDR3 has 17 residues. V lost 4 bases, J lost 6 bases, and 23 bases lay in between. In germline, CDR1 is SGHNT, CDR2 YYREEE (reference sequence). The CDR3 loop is CASSHTLRTTRGNIQYF. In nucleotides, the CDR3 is TGTGCCAGCAGCCATACTCTGCGGACTACCCGTGGAAACATTCAGTACTTC.

CDR3 nucleotides: TGCGCCAGCAGCCAACGTCGCGGGCGATACACTGAAGCTTTCTTT. It is translated as CASSQRRGRYTEAFF. The chain recombines TRBV4-3 with TRBJ1-1, with no clear D. Between the trimmed V and J ends, which lost 2 bases and 3 bases, there was a span of 13 bases. Germline assignment: CDR1 LGHNA and CDR2 YSLEER. CDR3 length: 15 residues.